One and the same sample provided the 6 T cell receptor beta chains below, sequenced in a study of regulatory T cells in long-lasting Graves disease. Time point given: newly diagnosed GD, antithyroid drugs for less than 3 months. RNA isolated from PBMCs was used to make the TCR library. HTBI primers from iRepertoire and Arm-PCR of CDR3 regions yielded the TCR beta libraries. TCRdb analysed the multiplex PCR reads with MiXCR anew, one entry per CDR3 protein. Here the sample spans 530,000 or so distinct CDR3 sequences, roughly 13% being singletons. In addition, the sample was reused for a study of T cells in Graves' hyperthyroidism and ophthalmopathy.

The source material was peripheral blood mononuclear cells (PBMCs), sampled at new diagnosis, from a patient treated with antithyroid drugs. These TCRs come from a young man with Graves disease.

This clonotype was counted a few times. V gene TRBV20-1 combines with J gene TRBJ2-1, with 10 positions matching TRBD2. The germline CDR1 and CDR2 sequences are DFQATT and SNEGSKA (reference sequence). V trimming: 2 bases; J trimming: 9 bases; junction bases outside the gene matches: 4. This CDR3 region has 13 residues. The CDR3 here is CSARLAGAVEQFF. The CDR3, as DNA: TGCAGTGCTAGACTAGCGGGAGCAGTTGAGCAGTTCTTC.

This clonotype was seen more than once but under ten times. The V call is TRBV4-1, the J call TRBJ1-1; 9 nucleotides agree with TRBD1. CDR1 is MGHRA, CDR2 YSYEKL, per germline. There are 14 residues in the CDR3. The ends lost 3 bases at V and 5 bases at J; junction bases unmatched: 4. The DNA for the CDR3 is TGCGCCAGCAGCCAGAGGACAGGGGTGACTGAAGCTTTCTTT. It is translated as CASSQRTGVTEAFF.

In the case of this clonotype: The conserved final phenylalanine or tryptophan is absent from the CDR3, which likely points to a read error. The rearrangement links TRBV20-1 to TRBJ1-5, with TRBD1 identical over 8 bases. V was pared by 7 bases and J by 4 bases, with 9 bases of the junction left unmatched. Germline loops: CDR1 DFQATT, CDR2 SNEGSKA (reference sequence). CDR3 length: 14 residues. CDR3 residues: CSVSSGTGNQPQHL. The CDR3 DNA reads as TGCAGTGTTTCCTCCGGGACAGGAAATCAGCCCCAGCATCTT.

The V call is TRBV9, the J call TRBJ2-7; 8 nucleotides agree with TRBD2. V was clipped by 0 bases and J by 2 bases; unmatched bases: 4. The length of the CDR3 is 15 residues. In germline, CDR1 is SGDLS, CDR2 YYNGEE. DNA of the CDR3: TGTGCCAGCAGCGTAGGAAGCGGGAGACCCTACGAGCAGTACTTC. Protein product: CASSVGSGRPYEQYF. The full variable domain, rest sourced from reference TRBV9 and TRBJ2-7, is DSGVTQTPKHLITATGQRVTLRCSPRSGDLSVYWYQQSLDQGLQFLIQYYNGEERAKGNILERFSAQQFPDLHSELNLSSLELGDSALYFCASSVGSGRPYEQYFGPGTRLTVT.

This clonotype was recorded at least ten times. The CDR3 coding sequence is TGTGCCAGCCGAAATGGGCTAGCGTCCTACGAGCAGTACTTC. Translation: CASRNGLASYEQYF. This chain uses TRBV2 with TRBJ2-7, with D possibly TRBD2 on 6 matching bases. V gave up 8 bases and J gave up 1 base, with 15 bases separating them. CDR3 size: 14 residues. Looked up from germline, CDR1 is SNHLY and CDR2 is FYNNEI.

This clonotype was counted between two and nine times. V usage is TRBV20-1 and J usage is TRBJ2-7, with 10 nucleotides matching TRBD2. V was pared by 2 bases and J by 2 bases, with 15 bases of the junction left unmatched. Germline V gene data show CDR1 as DFQATT and CDR2 as SNEGSKA (reference sequence). CDR3 length equals 18 residues. CDR3 protein: CSARSRDRLAGSPYEQYF. For the CDR3, the DNA is TGCAGTGCTAGATCTAGGGACAGACTAGCGGGCTCACCCTACGAGCAGTACTTC.